One sample yielded the 24 T cell receptor beta chains listed below, sequenced in a study of radiation and T cells in renal cell carcinoma. The time point denotes: blood 2 weeks post-SBRT. The treatment was: 15 Gy SBRT to primary tumor, nephrectomy 4 weeks later. Sequencing was performed with immunoSEQ multiplex PCR; in TCRdb, only in-frame clones are kept and a portion is missing. The data show 120,000 or so clones, with around 80% seen just once and about 5.3% held by the top ten. This specimen consisted of blood, obtained from a patient whose treatment included radiotherapy and nephrectomy. All receptors come from a man aged 50 or older with renal cell carcinoma.

The J gene is TRBJ1-1, the V gene TRBV10-3, with 8 bases aligning to TRBD1. Germline CDR1 reads ENHRY; CDR2 reads SYGVKD. V gave up 5 bases and J gave up 4 bases; unmatched junction bases: 3. CDR3 size: 13 residues. The CDR3 DNA sequence: TGTGCCATCAGTACAACAGGGGGCACTGAAGCTTTCTTT. Its protein product is CAISTTGGTEAFF.

This clone showed up just once. V usage is TRBV7-9 and J usage is TRBJ2-1; D is ambiguous. In germline, CDR1 is SEHNR, CDR2 FQNEAQ (reference sequence). The V and J ends lost 2 bases and 0 bases respectively, with 8 bases between them. The CDR3 runs to 15 residues. The CDR3, as DNA: TGTGCCAGCAGCTTAATCTTACTCTCCTACAATGAGCAGTTCTTC. Translated, it gives CASSLILLSYNEQFF.

The chain joins TRBV30 to TRBJ1-3; D call uncertain. V was cut by 0 bases and J by 0 bases, with 6 bases left in between. The CDR3 extends over 14 amino acids. Germline V lookup: CDR1 GTSNPN, CDR2 SVGIG (reference sequence). CDR3 DNA sequence: TGTGCCTGGAGTGTTGAACGCTCTGGAAACACCATATATTTT. Translated, it gives CAWSVERSGNTIYF.

The chain joins TRBV7-3 to TRBJ2-1; TRBD2 agrees at 7 bases. V lost 3 bases and J lost 9; bases outside the gene matches: 5. Germline assignment: CDR1 SGHTA and CDR2 FQGTGA. CDR3 length equals 13 residues. CDR3 sequence reads: CASSLRRETEQFF. CDR3 in DNA: TGTGCCAGCAGCTTGAGGCGGGAGACTGAGCAGTTCTTC.

The chain is built from TRBV5-1 and TRBJ1-2; D uncertain. This CDR3 has 13 amino acids. Germline values: CDR1 SGHRS, CDR2 YFSETQ. V lost 7 bases to trimming and J lost 2 bases, with 12 bases between them. CDR3 region: CASRSDQNYGYTF. CDR3 nucleotide sequence: TGCGCCAGCCGCTCCGACCAAAACTATGGCTACACCTTC.

The chain is built from TRBV4-1 and TRBJ2-2; D tentatively reads TRBD1 or TRBD2 (5 bases each). The CDR3 sequence is 16 residues long. Per the germline V gene, CDR1 is MGHRA and CDR2 is YSYEKL. Trimming stripped 1 base from V and 0 bases from J, with 9 bases between. CDR3 sequence reads: CASSQATGPNTGELFF. DNA for the CDR3: TGCGCCAGCAGCCAAGCCACGGGACCGAACACCGGGGAGCTGTTTTTT.

The chain couples TRBV7-2 to TRBJ1-2; 8 nucleotides match TRBD1. Germline CDR1 reads SGHTA; CDR2 reads FQGNSA. Losses at the gene ends were 5 bases for V and 1 base for J; bases not matched to a gene: 6. CDR3 size: 15 residues. The CDR3 region is CASSPPGGHNYGYTF. The CDR3 nucleotides read TGTGCCAGCAGCCCGCCAGGGGGCCATAACTATGGCTACACCTTC.

This chain uses TRBV7-6 with TRBJ2-7; TRBD1 or TRBD2 may be the D gene (5 bases each). Germline V CDR1 and CDR2: SGHVS, FNYEAQ. Trimming took off 1 base at V and 6 bases at J, with 10 bases between the two ends. CDR3 length: 13 amino acids. The CDR3 protein is CASSLERGTEQYF. The CDR3 coding sequence is TGTGCCAGCAGCTTAGAAAGAGGGACCGAGCAGTACTTC.

This chain connects TRBV6-6 to TRBJ1-2, with 8 bases matching TRBD1. With 2 bases clipped from V and 2 bases from J, the junction kept 7 bases outside the gene matches. The CDR3 runs to 16 residues. Germline CDR1 and CDR2: MNHNY and SVGAGI (reference sequence). The chain's CDR3 is CASSYVVTGANYGYTF. The CDR3 bases are TGTGCCAGCAGTTACGTTGTGACAGGGGCCAACTATGGCTACACCTTC.

Only a few counts were recorded for this clone. The chain employs TRBV19 and TRBJ1-6; D unresolved. V was cut by 4 bases and J by 10 bases, with 14 bases left in between. The CDR3 consists of 14 residues. Germline CDR1 LNHDA, CDR2 SQIVND (reference sequence). The CDR3 protein is CASSTGGFESPLHF. The CDR3 DNA reads as TGTGCCAGTAGTACTGGCGGCTTCGAGTCACCCCTCCACTTT.

The CDR3 is CASGGGFTDTQYF. The CDR3 nucleotides read TGTGCCTCGGGCGGGGGCTTCACAGATACGCAGTATTTT. The chain links TRBV19 to TRBJ2-3; D is perhaps TRBD2 (7 bases). This CDR3 has 13 amino acids. Deletions cut 11 bases from V and 2 bases from J, with 14 bases between. Germline CDR1 is LNHDA and CDR2 is SQIVND (reference sequence).

The gene calls are TRBV5-1 and TRBJ2-3; 7 positions agree with TRBD1. The CDR3 runs 17 residues. The V segment lost 2 bases and the J segment 2 bases; nucleotides outside the gene matches: 11. CDR1 is SGHRS and CDR2 is YFSETQ in the germline V gene. CDR3 coding DNA: TGCGCCAGCAGCTTCGGGACAGATTCGATTAACACAGATACGCAGTATTTT. It is translated as CASSFGTDSINTDTQYF.

This clone occurred many times. This same CDR3 is encoded by further DNA sequences in the sample. V and J are TRBV19 and TRBJ1-5; D is undetermined. Trimming stripped 8 bases from V and 4 bases from J, with 9 bases between. Germline CDR1 LNHDA, CDR2 SQIVND (reference sequence). This CDR3 contains 12 residues. CDR3 nucleotides: TGTGCCAGTCGGGGAGATAATCAGCCCCAGCATTTT. It is translated as CASRGDNQPQHF.

This clone was seen a few times. The chain couples TRBV5-1 to TRBJ2-1; D is perhaps TRBD2 (6 bases). In germline, CDR1 is SGHRS, CDR2 YFSETQ. The CDR3 is 14 amino acids. With 0 bases removed from V and 6 bases from J, the gap between germline ends came to 10 bases. The CDR3 spells CASSLAGGTNEQFF. CDR3 in DNA: TGCGCCAGCAGCTTGGCCGGAGGGACCAATGAGCAGTTCTTC.

The chain couples TRBV6-5 to TRBJ2-2; D might be TRBD1 or TRBD2, each matching 6 bases. Germline lookup yields CDR1 MNHEY and CDR2 SVGAGI. The germline V and J ends were trimmed by 7 bases and 5 bases, with 17 bases remaining between them. The CDR3 has 15 amino acids. The CDR3 protein is CASTLTRGATGELFF. Here the CDR3 DNA reads TGTGCCAGCACCCTAACTAGGGGGGCAACCGGGGAGCTGTTTTTT.

The rearrangement uses TRBV29-1 and TRBJ2-7, with 10 bases matching TRBD1. The CDR3 is 15 amino acids. Germline V gives CDR1 SQVTM, CDR2 ANQGSEA. The trim removed 6 bases at V and 3 bases at J, leaving 11 bases unmatched. The CDR3: CSVDEGQGSVYEQYF. CDR3 bases: TGCAGCGTGGACGAGGGACAGGGGAGCGTCTACGAGCAGTACTTC.

This chain links TRBV4-1 with TRBJ2-2; D is unresolved. The CDR3 has 15 amino acids. The germline V gene has CDR1 MGHRA and CDR2 YSYEKL. Trimming cost V 0 bases and J 7 bases, with 12 bases left between them. Here the CDR3 DNA reads TGCGCCAGCAGCCAAGATCCGACTCCGGGCGGGGAGCTGTTTTTT. Its protein is CASSQDPTPGGELFF.

The chain is built from TRBV15 and TRBJ2-1; D remains ambiguous. The ends were cut back, 2 bases at V and 8 bases at J, with 10 bases in the middle. CDR3 size: 13 residues. CDR1 and CDR2 (germline): LNHNV, YYDKDF (reference sequence). The CDR3: CATSRPDFHEQFF. The CDR3 bases are TGTGCCACCAGCAGACCCGACTTCCATGAGCAGTTCTTC.

This clone was observed a single time. This chain links TRBV15 with TRBJ2-7, with D uncertain. The V gene's germline CDR1 is LNHNV and CDR2 YYDKDF (reference sequence). The length of the CDR3 is 11 residues. V was shortened by 2 bases and J by 9 bases, with 8 bases between the two germline ends. Written as DNA, the CDR3 is TGTGCCACCAGCAGAATTTCCAGGCAGTACTTC. Protein: CATSRISRQYF.

The chain couples TRBV2 to TRBJ2-3; D is undetermined. The CDR3 length is 11 residues. Trimming stripped 7 bases from V and 5 bases from J, with 7 bases between. Germline CDR1 and CDR2: SNHLY and FYNNEI. CDR3 in DNA: TGTGCCAGCACTGCGGTAGATACGCAGTATTTT. It translates to CASTAVDTQYF. Using reference TRBV2 and TRBJ2-3 for the parts outside the CDR3, the full variable domain is EPEVTQTPSHQVTQMGQEVILRCVPISNHLYFYWYRQILGQKVEFLVSFYNNEISEKSEIFDDQFSVERPDGSNFTLKIRSTKLEDSAMYFCASTAVDTQYFGPGTRLTVL.

The V gene is TRBV5-1, the J gene TRBJ2-1; TRBD2 matches at 10 bases. CDR3 length: 16 amino acids. Germline loops: CDR1 SGHRS, CDR2 YFSETQ. With 0 bases clipped from V and 7 bases from J, the junction kept 7 bases outside the gene matches. CDR3 amino acids: CASSLAGSGRSNEQFF. Here the CDR3 DNA reads TGCGCCAGCAGCTTGGCGGGTAGCGGGAGGTCGAATGAGCAGTTCTTC. Combining the CDR3 with reference TRBV5-1 and TRBJ2-1 gives the whole variable domain KAGVTQTPRYLIKTRGQQVTLSCSPISGHRSVSWYQQTPGQGLQFLFEYFSETQRNKGNFPGRFSGRQFSNSRSEMNVSTLELGDSALYLCASSLAGSGRSNEQFFGPGTRLTVL.

The gene calls are TRBV30 and TRBJ1-1; D is ambiguous. Trimming pared 2 bases from V and 1 base from J, leaving 11 bases between. The CDR3 is 14 residues long. CDR1 and CDR2 from the germline V gene are GTSNPN and SVGIG (reference sequence). The CDR3: CAWSNWSPNTEAFF. CDR3 nucleotide sequence: TGTGCCTGGAGTAACTGGTCACCGAACACTGAAGCTTTCTTT.

The rearrangement joins TRBV7-6 to TRBJ2-7, with TRBD1 as a possible D gene (7 bases). The CDR3 is made up of 14 amino acids. CDR1 is SGHVS, CDR2 FNYEAQ, per germline. V lost 5 bases and J 0 bases, leaving 11 bases between the germline ends. The CDR3 sequence: CASSAGGSSYEQYF. The CDR3 DNA reads as TGTGCCAGCAGCGCAGGGGGGAGCTCCTACGAGCAGTACTTC.

The V and J genes are TRBV6-1 and TRBJ1-1; D gene unclear. The V end was cut by 1 base, the J end by 1 base, with 4 bases between. The CDR3 runs to 13 residues. Per the germline V gene, CDR1 is MNHNS and CDR2 is SASEGT. The CDR3 loop reads CASSEGGNTEAFF. In nucleotides, the CDR3 is TGTGCCAGCAGTGAAGGCGGGAACACTGAAGCTTTCTTT.